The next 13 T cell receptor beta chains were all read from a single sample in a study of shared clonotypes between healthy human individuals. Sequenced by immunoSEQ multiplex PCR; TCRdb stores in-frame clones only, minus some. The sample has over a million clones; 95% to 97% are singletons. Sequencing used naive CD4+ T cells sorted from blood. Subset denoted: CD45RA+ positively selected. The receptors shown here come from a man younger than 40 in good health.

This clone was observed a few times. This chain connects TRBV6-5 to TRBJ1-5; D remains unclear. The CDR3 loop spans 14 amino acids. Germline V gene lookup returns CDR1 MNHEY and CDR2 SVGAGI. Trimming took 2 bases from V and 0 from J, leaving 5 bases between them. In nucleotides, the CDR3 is TGTGCCAGCAGTTACGCAGATAGCAATCAGCCCCAGCATTTT. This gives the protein CASSYADSNQPQHF.

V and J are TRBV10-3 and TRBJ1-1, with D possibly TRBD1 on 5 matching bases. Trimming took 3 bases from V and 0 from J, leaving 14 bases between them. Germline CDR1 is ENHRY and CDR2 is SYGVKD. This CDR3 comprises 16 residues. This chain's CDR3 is CAISDELTVLNTEAFF. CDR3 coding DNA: TGTGCCATCAGTGACGAGCTGACAGTTTTGAACACTGAAGCTTTCTTT.

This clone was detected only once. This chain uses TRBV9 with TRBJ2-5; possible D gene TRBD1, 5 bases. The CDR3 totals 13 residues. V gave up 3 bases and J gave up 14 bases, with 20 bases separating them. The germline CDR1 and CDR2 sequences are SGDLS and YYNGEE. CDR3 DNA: TGTGCCAGCAGCGCCGAGACCTCGGACACAGAATACTTC. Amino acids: CASSAETSDTEYF.

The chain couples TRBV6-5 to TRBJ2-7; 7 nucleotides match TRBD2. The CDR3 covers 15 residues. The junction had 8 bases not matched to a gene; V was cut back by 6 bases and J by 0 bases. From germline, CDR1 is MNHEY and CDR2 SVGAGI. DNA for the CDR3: TGTGCCAGCAGCCCCCTGTCGGGAGGCTCCTACGAGCAGTACTTC. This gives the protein CASSPLSGGSYEQYF.

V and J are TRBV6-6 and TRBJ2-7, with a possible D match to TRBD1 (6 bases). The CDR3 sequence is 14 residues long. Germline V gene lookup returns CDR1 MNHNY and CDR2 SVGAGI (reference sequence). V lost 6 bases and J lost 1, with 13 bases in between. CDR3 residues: CASRTRGVSYEQYF. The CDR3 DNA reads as TGTGCCAGCAGGACCAGGGGCGTATCCTACGAGCAGTACTTC.

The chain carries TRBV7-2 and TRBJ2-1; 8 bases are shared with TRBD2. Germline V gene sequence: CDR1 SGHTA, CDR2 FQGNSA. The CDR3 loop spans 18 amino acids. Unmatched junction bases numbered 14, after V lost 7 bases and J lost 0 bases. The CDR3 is CASKWSSGTRLSYNEQFF. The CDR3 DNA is TGTGCCAGCAAGTGGAGTTCCGGGACTAGACTCTCCTACAATGAGCAGTTCTTC. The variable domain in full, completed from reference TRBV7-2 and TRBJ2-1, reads GAGVSQSPSNKVTEKGKDVELRCDPISGHTALYWYRQSLGQGLEFLIYFQGNSAPDKSGLPSDRFSAERTGGSVSTLTIQRTQQEDSAVYLCASKWSSGTRLSYNEQFFGPGTRLTVL.

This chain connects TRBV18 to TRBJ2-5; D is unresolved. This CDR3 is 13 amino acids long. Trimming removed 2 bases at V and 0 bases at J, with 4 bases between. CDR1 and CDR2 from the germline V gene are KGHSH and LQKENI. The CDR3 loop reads CASSPYYQETQYF. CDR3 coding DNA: TGTGCCAGCTCACCATACTACCAAGAGACCCAGTACTTC.

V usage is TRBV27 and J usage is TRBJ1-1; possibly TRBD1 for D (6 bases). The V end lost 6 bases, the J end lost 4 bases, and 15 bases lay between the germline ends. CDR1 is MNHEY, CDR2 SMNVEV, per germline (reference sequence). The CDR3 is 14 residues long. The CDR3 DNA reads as TGTGCCAGCAGACCGCAGGGGAGCAGCACTGAAGCTTTCTTT. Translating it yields CASRPQGSSTEAFF.

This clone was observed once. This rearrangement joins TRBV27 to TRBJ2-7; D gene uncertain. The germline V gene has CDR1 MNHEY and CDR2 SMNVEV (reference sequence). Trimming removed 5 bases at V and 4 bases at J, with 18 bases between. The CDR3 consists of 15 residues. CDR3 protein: CASSARITPTYEQYF. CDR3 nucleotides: TGTGCCAGCAGTGCGAGGATTACTCCTACGTACGAGCAGTACTTC.

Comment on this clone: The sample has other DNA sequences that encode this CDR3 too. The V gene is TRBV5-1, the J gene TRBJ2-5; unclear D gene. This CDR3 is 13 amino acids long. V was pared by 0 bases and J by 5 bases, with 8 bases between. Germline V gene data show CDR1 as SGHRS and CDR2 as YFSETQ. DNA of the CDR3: TGCGCCAGCAGCTTGGCGGGCGCGGAGACCCAGTACTTC. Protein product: CASSLAGAETQYF.

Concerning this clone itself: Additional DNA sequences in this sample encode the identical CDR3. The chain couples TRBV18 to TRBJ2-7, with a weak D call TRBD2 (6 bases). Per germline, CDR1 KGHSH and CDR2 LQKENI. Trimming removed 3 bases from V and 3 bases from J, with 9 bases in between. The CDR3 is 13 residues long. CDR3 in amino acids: CASSPTGDYEQYF. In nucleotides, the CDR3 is TGTGCCAGCTCACCTACGGGAGACTACGAGCAGTACTTC. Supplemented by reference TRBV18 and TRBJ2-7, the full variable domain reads NAGVMQNPRHLVRRRGQEARLRCSPMKGHSHVYWYRQLPEEGLKFMVYLQKENIIDESGMPKERFSAEFPKEGPSILRIQQVVRGDSAAYFCASSPTGDYEQYFGPGTRLTVT.

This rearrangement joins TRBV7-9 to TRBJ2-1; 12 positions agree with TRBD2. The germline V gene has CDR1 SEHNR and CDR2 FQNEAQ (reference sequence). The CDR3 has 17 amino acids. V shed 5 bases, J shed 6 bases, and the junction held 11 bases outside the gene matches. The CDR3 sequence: CASSLQTSGRYGNEQFF. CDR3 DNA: TGTGCCAGCAGCCTCCAGACTAGCGGGAGATATGGCAATGAGCAGTTCTTC. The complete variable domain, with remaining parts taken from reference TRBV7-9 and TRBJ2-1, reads DTGVSQNPRHKITKRGQNVTFRCDPISEHNRLYWYRQTLGQGPEFLTYFQNEAQLEKSRLLSDRFSAERPKGSFSTLEIQRTEQGDSAMYLCASSLQTSGRYGNEQFFGPGTRLTVL.

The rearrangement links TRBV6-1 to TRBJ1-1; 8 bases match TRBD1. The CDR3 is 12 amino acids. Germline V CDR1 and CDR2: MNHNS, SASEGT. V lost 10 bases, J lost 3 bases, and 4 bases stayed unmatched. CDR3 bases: TGTGCCACCCGGACAGGGTACACTGAAGCTTTCTTT. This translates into CATRTGYTEAFF.